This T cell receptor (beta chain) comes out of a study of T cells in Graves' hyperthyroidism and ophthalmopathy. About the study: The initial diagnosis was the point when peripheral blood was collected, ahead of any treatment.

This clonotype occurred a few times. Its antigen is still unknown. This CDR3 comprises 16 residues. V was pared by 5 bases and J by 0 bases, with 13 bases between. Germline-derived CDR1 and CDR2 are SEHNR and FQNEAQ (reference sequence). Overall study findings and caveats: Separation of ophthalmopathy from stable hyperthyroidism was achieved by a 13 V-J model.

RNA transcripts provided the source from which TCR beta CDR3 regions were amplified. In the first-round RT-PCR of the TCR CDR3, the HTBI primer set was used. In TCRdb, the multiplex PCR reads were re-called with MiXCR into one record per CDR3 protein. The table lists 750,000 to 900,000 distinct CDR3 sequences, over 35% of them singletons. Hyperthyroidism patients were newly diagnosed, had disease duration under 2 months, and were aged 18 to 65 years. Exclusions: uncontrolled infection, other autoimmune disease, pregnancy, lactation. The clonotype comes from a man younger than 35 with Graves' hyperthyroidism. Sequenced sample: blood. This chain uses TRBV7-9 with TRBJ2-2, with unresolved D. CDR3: CASSPHPAANTGELFF. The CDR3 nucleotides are TGTGCCAGCAGCCCCCACCCGGCGGCGAACACCGGGGAGCTGTTTTTT. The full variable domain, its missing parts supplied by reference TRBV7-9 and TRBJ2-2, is DTGVSQNPRHKITKRGQNVTFRCDPISEHNRLYWYRQTLGQGPEFLTYFQNEAQLEKSRLLSDRFSAERPKGSFSTLEIQRTEQGDSAMYLCASSPHPAANTGELFFGEGSRLTVL.